These 22 T cell receptor beta chains share one sample of origin, sequenced in a study of beta chain features in type 1 diabetes. Findings and caveats of the study: Patients with Type 1 diabetes showed moderately but significantly shorter TCRB CDR3s in all four CD4+ subsets.

Expressed TCRB transcripts got sequenced, as all isolated RNA was reverse transcribed. TCRdb's copy holds only in-frame clones and misses some; the assay was immunoSEQ multiplex PCR. This sample has 630,000 or so clones, with around 15% found just once. These TCRs are of unknown antigen specificity. Sequencing used naive CD4+ T cells from blood. These receptor sequences come from a young man with type 1 diabetes.

The chain combines TRBV4-1 with TRBJ2-1, with 8 bases lining up with TRBD2. The junction had 6 bases not matched to a gene; V was cut back by 2 bases and J by 3 bases. In germline, CDR1 is MGHRA, CDR2 YSYEKL. The CDR3 length is 16 residues. The CDR3 protein is CASSQTTSEYYNEQFF. Here the CDR3 DNA reads TGCGCCAGCAGCCAAACGACTAGCGAGTACTACAATGAGCAGTTCTTC.

This clone came up a few times. The chain links TRBV7-9 to TRBJ2-7, with a possible D match to TRBD1 (5 bases). Trimming left V 4 bases short and J 1 base short, with 14 bases between. The CDR3 extends over 15 amino acids. In germline, CDR1 is SEHNR, CDR2 FQNEAQ (reference sequence). The CDR3 nucleotides read TGTGCCAGCAGCTCATTAGGGGTTTTGTCCTACGAGCAGTACTTC. Protein sequence: CASSSLGVLSYEQYF.

Comment on this clone: The same CDR3 arises from other DNA sequences in this sample as well. The gene calls are TRBV18 and TRBJ1-5, with D unresolved. V was clipped by 3 bases and J by 5 bases, with 8 bases between them. This CDR3 comprises 13 residues. The germline gives CDR1 KGHSH, CDR2 LQKENI. The CDR3 DNA is TGTGCCAGCTCACCGGGGAGGGATCAGCCCCAGCATTTT. Translated: CASSPGRDQPQHF.

The chain recombines TRBV6-5 with TRBJ1-1; D uncertain. The germline V gene has CDR1 MNHEY and CDR2 SVGAGI. There are 13 residues in the CDR3. Between the trimmed V and J ends, which lost 2 bases and 4 bases, there was a span of 8 bases. The DNA of the CDR3 is TGTGCCAGCAGTTACCAAAGGTCCACTGAAGCTTTCTTT. Translation: CASSYQRSTEAFF.

The chain combines TRBV5-1 with TRBJ2-5; D gene unclear. Trimming left V 0 bases short and J 3 bases short, with 9 bases between. Germline lookup yields CDR1 SGHRS and CDR2 YFSETQ. The CDR3 is 14 amino acids. The CDR3 DNA reads as TGCGCCAGCAGCTTGGATGGGAATGAAGAGACCCAGTACTTC. Residues: CASSLDGNEETQYF.

Remarks on this clone: Compared with germline, one end of the junction differs, possibly owing to a read error. The gene calls are TRBV5-4 and TRBJ1-1; D unresolved. CDR1 is SGHNT, CDR2 YYREEE, per germline (reference sequence). The CDR3 loop spans 12 amino acids. CDR3 coding DNA: TGTGCCAGCAGCTCCCGGGATAGACCTAGGATCTTT. It codes for CASSSRDRPRIF.

Only a few counts were recorded for this clone. The CDR3 is CASSLKVTGAGNTIYF. CDR3 bases: TGTGCCAGCAGCTTAAAAGTGACAGGGGCTGGAAACACCATATATTTT. The V and J genes are TRBV5-6 and TRBJ1-3, with 8 bases aligning to TRBD1. The germline V gene has CDR1 SGHDT and CDR2 YYEEEE. This CDR3 is 16 amino acids long. The V segment lost 2 bases and the J segment 2 bases; nucleotides outside the gene matches: 6.

This clone was seen a few times. The CDR3 protein is CASSQPGRGVEAFF. In DNA, the CDR3 is TGTGCCAGCAGCCAACCCGGGAGGGGAGTTGAAGCTTTCTTT. This sequence joins TRBV7-9 and TRBJ1-1; maybe TRBD1 (5 bases). This CDR3 spans 14 amino acids. Germline V gives CDR1 SEHNR, CDR2 FQNEAQ (reference sequence). The germline V and J ends were trimmed by 5 bases and 7 bases, with 17 bases remaining between them.

The CDR3: CATSRVGRVGGYTF. In DNA, the CDR3 is TGTGCCACCAGCAGAGTGGGGAGAGTGGGTGGCTACACCTTC. This chain joins TRBV15 and TRBJ1-2; D uncertain. The germline V and J ends were trimmed by 1 base and 7 bases, with 13 bases remaining between them. The germline gives CDR1 LNHNV, CDR2 YYDKDF (reference sequence). This CDR3 is 14 amino acids long. Drawing the rest from reference TRBV15 and TRBJ1-2, the complete variable domain is DAMVIQNPRYQVTQFGKPVTLSCSQTLNHNVMYWYQQKSSQAPKLLFHYYDKDFNNEADTPDNFQSRRPNTSFCFLDIRSPGLGDTAMYLCATSRVGRVGGYTFGSGTRLTVV.

To note about this clone: At one of its ends the junction is not consistent with the germline gene, which may arise from a read error. Other DNA sequences from this sample encode an identical CDR3 as well. The CDR3 here is CASSVDRGGRLFF. For the CDR3, the DNA is TGCGCCAGCAGCGTAGATCGAGGAGGCAGGCTGTTTTTT. This chain uses TRBV9 with TRBJ2-2; TRBD2 might be the D (5 bases). CDR1 and CDR2 from the germline V gene are SGDLS and YYNGEE. This CDR3 comprises 13 residues.

This clone was seen more than once but under ten times. The chain carries TRBV10-3 and TRBJ2-1; 10 nucleotides agree with TRBD2. V was pared by 2 bases and J by 7 bases, with 14 bases of the junction left unmatched. The CDR3 loop spans 18 amino acids. Germline assignment: CDR1 ENHRY and CDR2 SYGVKD. CDR3 sequence reads: CAISENAASGGAENEQFF. CDR3 in DNA: TGTGCCATCAGTGAGAACGCCGCCAGCGGGGGGGCCGAAAATGAGCAGTTCTTC.

The chain has TRBV5-1 and TRBJ2-1, with a tentative D call TRBD1 (6 bases). The CDR3 is 15 residues long. Germline CDR1 reads SGHRS; CDR2 reads YFSETQ. The V gene lost 4 bases and the J gene lost 5 bases, with 16 bases spanning the gap. The CDR3 DNA reads as TGCGCCAGCAGCAGGGGGAATAGCGATGACAATGAGCAGTTCTTC. This translates into CASSRGNSDDNEQFF.

The V and J genes are TRBV13 and TRBJ2-2, with no clear D. Trimming removed 5 bases at V and 3 bases at J, with 10 bases between. Germline CDR1 reads PRHDT; CDR2 reads FYEKMQ (reference sequence). CDR3 length: 14 amino acids. CDR3 bases: TGTGCCAGCAGCCCGAGGCCGCACACCGGGGAGCTGTTTTTT. Translating it yields CASSPRPHTGELFF.

The chain uses TRBV30 and TRBJ2-5, with D possibly matching TRBD2 (6 bases). V lost 3 bases to trimming and J lost 4 bases, with 15 bases between them. Germline V gene sequence: CDR1 GTSNPN, CDR2 SVGIG (reference sequence). The CDR3 length is 14 residues. CDR3 sequence: CAWRTVGGGETQYF. The DNA for the CDR3 is TGTGCCTGGAGAACGGTGGGGGGTGGAGAGACCCAGTACTTC.

The chain recombines TRBV29-1 with TRBJ2-3; D may be TRBD2 (5 bases). The CDR3 length is 14 residues. V lost 4 bases and J lost 4, with 15 bases in between. The V gene's germline CDR1 is SQVTM and CDR2 ANQGSEA. The CDR3, as DNA: TGCAGCGTTGCGAGTGGGAGCGCCGCAGATACGCAGTATTTT. Translating it yields CSVASGSAADTQYF.

This clone has a handful of counts. Additional DNA sequences in this sample encode the identical CDR3. The chain recombines TRBV18 with TRBJ2-7; unclear D gene. V lost 0 bases to trimming and J lost 6 bases, with 6 bases between them. Germline V lookup: CDR1 KGHSH, CDR2 LQKENI. CDR3 size: 12 residues. The CDR3 DNA is TGTGCCAGCTCACCACCCTCGGGCGAGCAGTACTTC. It encodes CASSPPSGEQYF.

This clone was counted between two and nine times. V and J are TRBV5-1 and TRBJ1-4; perhaps TRBD1 as D (6 bases). In germline, CDR1 is SGHRS, CDR2 YFSETQ. V was shortened by 4 bases and J by 4 bases, with 17 bases between the two germline ends. This CDR3 is built from 16 residues. CDR3 sequence reads: CASSPSIIGGNEKLFF. The CDR3, as DNA: TGCGCCAGCAGCCCCTCCATAATAGGGGGTAATGAAAAACTGTTTTTT.

The chain recombines TRBV7-9 with TRBJ2-3, with a weak D call TRBD2 (6 bases). V gave up 5 bases and J gave up 4 bases, with 19 bases separating them. Germline CDR1 is SEHNR and CDR2 is FQNEAQ (reference sequence). This CDR3 has 16 amino acids. The CDR3 reads CASSPAGLRSADTQYF. The DNA for the CDR3 is TGTGCCAGCAGCCCGGCCGGACTAAGAAGTGCAGATACGCAGTATTTT.

This clone was observed a few times. This sequence joins TRBV4-2 and TRBJ2-7; 10 positions agree with TRBD2. Germline assignment: CDR1 LGHNA and CDR2 YNFKEQ. The CDR3 extends over 15 amino acids. Germline trimming cut 1 base from V and 9 bases from J; bases unmatched to any gene: 9. The CDR3 nucleotides are TGTGCCAGCAGCCAAGGGAGAGCGGGAGGGCCCGGGCAGTACTTC. Protein product: CASSQGRAGGPGQYF.

In the case of this clone: The sample contains more than one DNA sequence encoding this CDR3. V is TRBV7-2 and J is TRBJ1-1; possible D gene TRBD1, 5 bases. The CDR3 covers 13 residues. The germline V gene has CDR1 SGHTA and CDR2 FQGNSA. Trimming left V 5 bases short and J 2 bases short, with 9 bases between. The CDR3 sequence is CASSLTVNTEAFF. Here the CDR3 DNA reads TGTGCCAGCAGCCTGACAGTAAACACTGAAGCTTTCTTT.

The chain links TRBV5-1 to TRBJ2-2; 7 bases line up with TRBD1. This CDR3 region has 14 residues. Germline loops: CDR1 SGHRS, CDR2 YFSETQ. The CDR3 DNA reads as TGCGCTTGGAGACAGGGCCTCAACACCGGGGAGCTGTTTTTT. It specifies CAWRQGLNTGELFF.

The V call is TRBV5-1, the J call TRBJ2-1, with TRBD2 as a possible D gene (6 bases). Germline V gives CDR1 SGHRS, CDR2 YFSETQ. The CDR3 loop spans 16 amino acids. Trimming cost V 3 bases and J 7 bases, with 20 bases left between them. The CDR3 is CASSSQGTGVSNEQFF. The CDR3 nucleotides are TGCGCCAGCAGCTCGCAAGGGACGGGAGTCTCTAATGAGCAGTTCTTC.